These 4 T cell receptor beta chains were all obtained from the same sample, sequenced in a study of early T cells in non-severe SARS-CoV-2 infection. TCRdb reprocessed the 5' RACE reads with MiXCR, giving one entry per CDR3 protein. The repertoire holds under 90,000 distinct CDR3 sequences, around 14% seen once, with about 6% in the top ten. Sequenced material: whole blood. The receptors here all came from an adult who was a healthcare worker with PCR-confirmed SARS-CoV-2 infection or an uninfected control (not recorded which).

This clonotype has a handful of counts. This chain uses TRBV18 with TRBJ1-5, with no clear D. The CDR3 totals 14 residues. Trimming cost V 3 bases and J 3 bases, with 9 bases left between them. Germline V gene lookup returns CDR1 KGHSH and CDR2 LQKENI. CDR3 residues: CASSPVKDNQPQHF. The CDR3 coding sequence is TGTGCCAGCTCACCGGTGAAGGACAATCAGCCCCAGCATTTT.

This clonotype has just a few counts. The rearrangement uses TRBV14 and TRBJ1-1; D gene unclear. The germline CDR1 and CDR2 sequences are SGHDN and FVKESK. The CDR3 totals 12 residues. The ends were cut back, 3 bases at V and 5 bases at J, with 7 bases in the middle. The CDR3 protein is CASSHLSTEAFF. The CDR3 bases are TGTGCCAGCAGCCACCTCTCAACTGAAGCTTTCTTT.

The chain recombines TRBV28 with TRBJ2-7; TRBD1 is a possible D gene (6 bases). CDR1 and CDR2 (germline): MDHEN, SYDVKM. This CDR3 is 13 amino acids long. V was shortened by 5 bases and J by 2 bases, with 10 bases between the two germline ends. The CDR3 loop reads CASSGTLPYEQYF. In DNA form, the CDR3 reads TGTGCCAGCAGTGGGACACTACCCTACGAGCAGTACTTC.

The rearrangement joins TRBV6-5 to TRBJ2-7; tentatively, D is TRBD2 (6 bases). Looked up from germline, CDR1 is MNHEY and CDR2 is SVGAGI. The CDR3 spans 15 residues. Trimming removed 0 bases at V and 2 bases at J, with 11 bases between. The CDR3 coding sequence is TGTGCCAGCAGTTACTCCCCCCGGGGGACCTACGAGCAGTACTTC. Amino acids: CASSYSPRGTYEQYF.